Shown below are 18 T cell receptor beta chains from a single sample sequenced in a study of cytomegalovirus exposure and HLA in healthy donors. 60 Vbeta and 13 Jbeta primers were used in PCR. TCRdb's copy holds only in-frame clones and misses some; the assay was immunoSEQ multiplex PCR. This sample yields around 76,000 clones, of which just under 80% are seen a single time; around 8.9% belongs to the top ten. Sequenced sample: PBMCs. Receptors originate from a middle-aged woman in good health and CMV-seropositive.

The chain has TRBV2 and TRBJ2-5; tentatively, D is TRBD2 (6 bases). CDR1 and CDR2 (germline): SNHLY, FYNNEI. V lost 6 bases and J lost 1, with 12 bases in between. The CDR3 spans 14 residues. The CDR3 is CASRAGRSQETQYF. The DNA of the CDR3 is TGTGCCAGCAGGGCAGGGAGGTCCCAAGAGACCCAGTACTTC.

V usage is TRBV9 and J usage is TRBJ2-7; tentatively, D is TRBD1 (5 bases). CDR1 and CDR2 (germline): SGDLS, YYNGEE. This CDR3 spans 15 amino acids. V was pared by 1 base and J by 9 bases, with 20 bases between. The chain's CDR3 is CASSVSLGARNMQYF. The DNA for the CDR3 is TGTGCCAGCAGCGTAAGTTTAGGGGCCCGAAACATGCAGTACTTC.

The chain uses TRBV12-1 and TRBJ2-1; TRBD2 is the table's D call and was not checked against the DNA. TRBV12-1 represents a pseudogene. The CDR3 spans 16 residues. CDR3 bases: TGTGCCAGCAGCTTTTTAGCGGGGGGGCCACTCAATGAGCAGTTCTTC. It codes for CASSFLAGGPLNEQFF.

For this clone: One junction end disagrees with the germline gene, perhaps due to a read error. The genes are TRBV11-3 and TRBJ2-3; 12 positions agree with TRBD1. The germline CDR1 and CDR2 sequences are SGHNT and YENEEA. The CDR3 runs to 16 residues. The CDR3, as DNA: TGTGCCAGCAGCTTAGATGGGACAGGGGGCACCGATACGCAGTATTTT. As protein: CASSLDGTGGTDTQYF. Filled out from reference TRBV11-3 and TRBJ2-3, the complete variable domain reads EAGVVQSPRYKIIEKKQPVAFWCNPISGHNTLYWYLQNLGQGPELLIRYENEEAVDDSQLPKDRFSAERLKGVDSTLKIQPAELGDSAVYLCASSLDGTGGTDTQYFGPGTRLTVL.

This sequence joins TRBV10-3 and TRBJ2-7; TRBD2 matches 10 bases. Trimming took 3 bases from V and 3 from J; bases not matched to a gene: 5. The germline V gene encodes CDR1 ENHRY and CDR2 SYGVKD. This CDR3 contains 15 residues. The CDR3 here is CAISESSGGNYEQYF. The DNA for the CDR3 is TGTGCCATCAGTGAATCTAGCGGGGGAAACTACGAGCAGTACTTC.

The chain employs TRBV27 and TRBJ1-3, with TRBD1 as a possible D gene (6 bases). The CDR3 is made up of 15 amino acids. CDR1 MNHEY and CDR2 SMNVEV come from the germline V gene (reference sequence). The V end was cut by 2 bases, the J end by 4 bases, with 12 bases between. The CDR3 spells CASSLGSGAGNTIYF. CDR3 in DNA: TGTGCCAGCAGTTTAGGGTCAGGGGCAGGAAACACCATATATTTT.

V is TRBV2 and J is TRBJ2-7, with 12 bases fitting TRBD1. The CDR3 is made up of 16 amino acids. CDR1 SNHLY and CDR2 FYNNEI come from the germline V gene. V was pared by 4 bases and J by 3 bases, with 7 bases of the junction left unmatched. This chain's CDR3 is CASSGGTGGSRYEQYF. CDR3 bases: TGTGCCAGCAGTGGCGGGACAGGGGGCTCCCGCTACGAGCAGTACTTC.

The chain is built from TRBV4-1 and TRBJ1-4, with 8 bases matching TRBD1. The CDR3 contains 17 residues. V shed 4 bases, J shed 5 bases, and the junction held 12 bases outside the gene matches. Germline loops: CDR1 MGHRA, CDR2 YSYEKL. The CDR3 is CASSRGQAPVGNEKLFF. For the CDR3, the DNA is TGCGCCAGCAGCCGGGGACAGGCCCCAGTGGGAAATGAAAAACTGTTTTTT.

To note about this clone: Because it lacks the conserved phenylalanine or tryptophan at the end, this CDR3 is likely a read error. This chain joins TRBV5-8 and TRBJ2-7; 9 bases agree with TRBD1. The germline CDR1 and CDR2 sequences are SGHTS and YDEGEE. This CDR3 contains 14 residues. V was clipped by 5 bases and J by 6 bases; unmatched bases: 9. The CDR3 sequence is CASSPGTGFPEQYL. The CDR3 nucleotides read TGTGCCAGCAGTCCCGGGACAGGGTTCCCCGAGCAGTACCTC.

CDR3 residues: CASSIRSLFYNSPLHF. Here the CDR3 DNA reads TGTGCCAGCAGCATCAGGTCCCTCTTTTATAATTCACCCCTCCACTTT. The rearrangement links TRBV28 to TRBJ1-6, with D hard to call. Germline-derived CDR1 and CDR2 are MDHEN and SYDVKM. This CDR3 contains 16 residues. Deletions cut 6 bases from V and 4 bases from J, with 16 bases between.

Comments on this clone: At one end the junction does not follow the germline gene, possibly because of a read error. The rearrangement uses TRBV7-2 and TRBJ1-6; D is uncertain. CDR3 length equals 13 residues. The germline CDR1 and CDR2 sequences are SGHTA and FQGNSA. Here the CDR3 DNA reads TGTGCCAGCAGCTCCCCCCTCGGGGAGGGTCGGAATTTT. Protein sequence: CASSSPLGEGRNF.

The chain joins TRBV6-5 to TRBJ2-7; the match to TRBD1 covers 9 bases. Germline CDR1 MNHEY, CDR2 SVGAGI. The CDR3 has 14 residues. V shed 5 bases and J 1 base; nucleotides not matched to a gene: 3. The CDR3 DNA follows: TGTGCCAGCAGTAGACAGGGGGAATCCTACGAGCAGTACTTC. Translating gives CASSRQGESYEQYF.

This rearrangement joins TRBV6-6 to TRBJ1-5; weak D call: TRBD1 (5 bases). Trimming took off 0 bases at V and 0 bases at J, with 6 bases between the two ends. The CDR3 spans 15 residues. Germline V CDR1 and CDR2: MNHNY, SVGAGI (reference sequence). In nucleotides, the CDR3 is TGTGCCAGCAGTTACTCTCAGGGTAGCAATCAGCCCCAGCATTTT. Its protein product is CASSYSQGSNQPQHF.

The chain employs TRBV27 and TRBJ1-3; D perhaps matches TRBD1 (5 bases). V was shortened by 11 bases and J by 1 base, with 15 bases between the two germline ends. The CDR3 runs to 14 residues. The germline gives CDR1 MNHEY, CDR2 SMNVEV (reference sequence). CDR3 amino acids: CAGKQVQSGNTIYF. The CDR3 coding sequence is TGTGCCGGCAAACAGGTTCAATCTGGAAACACCATATATTTT.

This clone was picked up one time. This chain uses TRBV19 with TRBJ2-7; TRBD1 agrees at 8 bases. CDR1 LNHDA and CDR2 SQIVND come from the germline V gene (reference sequence). V was pared by 7 bases and J by 1 base, with 6 bases of the junction left unmatched. This CDR3 comprises 14 residues. The CDR3 region has the DNA TGTGCCAGTACAATGACAGGGGCTTCCTACGAGCAGTACTTC. It codes for CASTMTGASYEQYF.

J is TRBJ2-2 and V is TRBV7-3; tentative D call: TRBD1 (5 bases). Trimming pared 5 bases from V and 1 base from J, leaving 5 bases between. The germline V gene has CDR1 SGHTA and CDR2 FQGTGA. The CDR3 totals 13 residues. For the CDR3, the DNA is TGTGCCAGCAGCGGACAGAACACCGGGGAGCTGTTTTTT. Translating gives CASSGQNTGELFF.

This chain links TRBV4-2 with TRBJ1-1; D uncertain. Germline CDR1 is LGHNA and CDR2 is YNFKEQ. V was cut by 1 base and J by 0 bases, with 6 bases left in between. This CDR3 spans 14 amino acids. The CDR3 loop reads CASSQAELNTEAFF. The CDR3 DNA reads TGTGCCAGCAGCCAAGCAGAACTGAACACTGAAGCTTTCTTT.

V is TRBV10-3 and J is TRBJ2-3; 7 bases are shared with TRBD2. CDR1 is ENHRY and CDR2 is SYGVKD in the germline V gene. J gave up 2 bases and V 4 bases, and 3 bases lay outside the gene matches. The CDR3 has 14 amino acids. The CDR3 loop reads CAISGGLDTDTQYF. CDR3 sequence (DNA): TGTGCCATCAGTGGTGGACTAGACACAGATACGCAGTATTTT.